This TCR beta chain came from a study of shared clonotypes between healthy human individuals. Comment on this clone: Its specificity is unknown.

Overall study findings and caveats: Rarefaction showed sorted-subset sequencing was incomplete despite large depth.

Using immunoSEQ multiplex PCR, the repertoire was profiled, and TCRdb retains in-frame clones only, with some absent. This sample has about 2.4 million clones; roughly 93% occur once, and the top ten carry approximately 0.35%. This CDR3 contains 12 residues. The germline V and J ends were trimmed by 0 bases and 8 bases, with 7 bases remaining between them. Germline CDR1 reads PRHDT; CDR2 reads FYEKMQ (reference sequence). The receptor was isolated from a man aged 18 to 30 in good health. Some clones in this sample may be carry-over from other donors' samples. The V call is TRBV13, the J call TRBJ1-2; D is ambiguous. The sample comprised naive CD4+ T cells from PBMCs. Subset in this sample: CD45RA+ positively selected. The CDR3 spells CASSLGGVGYTF. The DNA of the CDR3 is TGTGCCAGCAGCTTAGGGGGCGTAGGCTACACCTTC.